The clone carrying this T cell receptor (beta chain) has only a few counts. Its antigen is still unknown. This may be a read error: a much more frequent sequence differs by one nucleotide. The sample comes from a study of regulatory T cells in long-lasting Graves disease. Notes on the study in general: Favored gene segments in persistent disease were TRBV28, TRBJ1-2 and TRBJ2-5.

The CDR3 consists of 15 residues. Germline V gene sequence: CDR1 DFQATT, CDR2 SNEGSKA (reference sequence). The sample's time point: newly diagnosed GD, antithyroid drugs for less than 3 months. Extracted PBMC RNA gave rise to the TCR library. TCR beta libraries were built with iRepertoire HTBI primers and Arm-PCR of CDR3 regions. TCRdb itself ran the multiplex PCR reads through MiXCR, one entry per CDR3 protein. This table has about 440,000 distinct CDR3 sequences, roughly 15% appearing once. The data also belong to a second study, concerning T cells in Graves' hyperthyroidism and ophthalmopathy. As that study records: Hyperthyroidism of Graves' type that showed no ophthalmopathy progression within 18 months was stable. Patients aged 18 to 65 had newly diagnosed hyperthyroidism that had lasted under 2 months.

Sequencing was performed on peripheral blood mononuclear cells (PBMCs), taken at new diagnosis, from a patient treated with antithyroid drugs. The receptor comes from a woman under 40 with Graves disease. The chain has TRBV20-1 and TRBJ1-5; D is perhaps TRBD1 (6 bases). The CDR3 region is CSANPGLTGNQPEHF. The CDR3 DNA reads TGCAGTGCTAACCCTGGGCTGACAGGAAATCAGCCCGAGCATTTT.